Presented here are 29 T cell receptor beta chains from one specimen sequenced in a study of T cells after yellow fever vaccination. One entry per CDR3 protein results from TCRdb running MiXCR on the 5' RACE reads. The sample contains 230,000 or so distinct CDR3 sequences, 6% to 8% of which appear only once. This specimen was CD4+ T cells sorted from PBMCs, taken on the day of the yellow fever booster vaccination. The source is a man aged 25 to 45 who received the YFV17D yellow fever vaccine.

This clonotype has just a few counts. The chain recombines TRBV20-1 with TRBJ2-7; 8 bases match TRBD1. Germline CDR1 DFQATT, CDR2 SNEGSKA (reference sequence). The CDR3 has 14 amino acids. Trimming at V came to 6 bases and at J to 5 bases, leaving 12 bases not matched to a gene. CDR3 coding DNA: TGCAGTGCCTCATCCGGACAGGGTGGAAACGAGCAGTACTTC. Encoded protein: CSASSGQGGNEQYF.

This clonotype was seen a handful of times. This chain links TRBV20-1 with TRBJ2-1; TRBD2 aligns across 9 bases. V lost 5 bases and J lost 5; bases outside the gene matches: 10. The CDR3 length is 15 residues. Germline V gives CDR1 DFQATT, CDR2 SNEGSKA (reference sequence). The CDR3 region has the DNA TGCAGTGCTCTGGCGGGAGGGCCCTCGCACAATGAGCAGTTCTTC. It is translated as CSALAGGPSHNEQFF.

As for this clonotype: Relative to the germline gene, one junction end is altered; a read error may explain this. The chain couples TRBV5-1 to TRBJ2-1; D perhaps matches TRBD1 (5 bases). CDR1 is SGHRS, CDR2 YFSETQ, per germline. This CDR3 has 16 residues. The CDR3 sequence is CVSSVDWQGASNEQFF. The CDR3 nucleotides read TGCGTCAGCAGTGTCGATTGGCAGGGTGCCTCGAATGAGCAGTTCTTC.

V gene TRBV7-2 combines with J gene TRBJ2-3; possible D gene TRBD1, 6 bases. Germline V gene sequence: CDR1 SGHTA, CDR2 FQGNSA. V was shortened by 5 bases and J by 3 bases, with 15 bases between the two germline ends. This CDR3 is 15 amino acids long. CDR3 sequence reads: CASSIQQGLTDTQYF. In DNA, the CDR3 is TGTGCCAGCAGCATACAACAGGGTCTGACAGATACGCAGTATTTT.

This clonotype was observed a few times. V gene TRBV20-1 combines with J gene TRBJ2-3; 12 bases are a match to TRBD2. Germline CDR1 is DFQATT and CDR2 is SNEGSKA (reference sequence). The V gene end was trimmed by 5 bases and the J gene end by 4 bases; junction bases not matched to a gene: 10. This CDR3 has 16 residues. This chain's CDR3 is CSAPPRTSGIPDTQYF. For the CDR3, the DNA is TGCAGTGCTCCACCCCGGACTAGCGGGATACCAGATACGCAGTATTTT.

This clonotype has just a few counts. V is TRBV14 and J is TRBJ2-1, with 8 bases lining up with TRBD2. Germline-derived CDR1 and CDR2 are SGHDN and FVKESK. The V and J ends lost 4 bases and 3 bases, in that order; junction bases with no gene match: 5. This CDR3 spans 15 amino acids. The CDR3 loop is CASSLRTSLYNEQFF. The DNA for the CDR3 is TGTGCCAGCAGCCTACGGACTAGCCTCTACAATGAGCAGTTCTTC. Full variable domain (missing parts from reference TRBV14 and TRBJ2-1): EAGVTQFPSHSVIEKGQTVTLRCDPISGHDNLYWYRRVMGKEIKFLLHFVKESKQDESGMPNNRFLAERTGGTYSTLKVQPAELEDSGVYFCASSLRTSLYNEQFFGPGTRLTVL.

The rearrangement joins TRBV5-1 to TRBJ2-5; 14 bases fit TRBD2. CDR1 and CDR2 (germline): SGHRS, YFSETQ. The CDR3 is 15 residues long. The J segment lost 9 bases and the V segment lost 5 bases, leaving 9 bases of the junction unmatched. CDR3 region: CASSSGLAGEGAQYF. The CDR3 DNA follows: TGCGCCAGCAGTTCGGGACTAGCGGGAGAGGGAGCCCAGTACTTC.

This clonotype was recorded a few times. The chain has TRBV7-2 and TRBJ1-2, with 8 bases matching TRBD1. Germline CDR1 and CDR2: SGHTA and FQGNSA. V was pared by 5 bases and J by 2 bases, with 10 bases of the junction left unmatched. The CDR3 has 16 amino acids. CDR3 sequence reads: CASSDGGQGRNYGYTF. CDR3 nucleotides: TGTGCCAGCAGCGACGGAGGACAGGGAAGGAACTATGGCTACACCTTC.

This clonotype has ten or more counts. The chain employs TRBV7-2 and TRBJ1-6, with a possible D match to TRBD1 (5 bases). Looked up from germline, CDR1 is SGHTA and CDR2 is FQGNSA. The V end lost 7 bases, the J end lost 6 bases, and 13 bases lay between the germline ends. CDR3 length: 14 residues. The chain's CDR3 is CASTAGRGNSPLHF. The CDR3 region has the DNA TGTGCCAGCACCGCGGGGAGGGGTAATTCACCCCTCCACTTT.

This clonotype has only a few counts. This chain joins TRBV24-1 and TRBJ2-7; TRBD1 matches at 7 bases. The CDR3 totals 13 residues. V lost 4 bases, J lost 5 bases, and 4 bases stayed unmatched. Germline values: CDR1 KGHDR, CDR2 SFDVKD. The CDR3 nucleotides read TGTGCCACCAGTGAAGCCGGGACAGACGAGCAGTACTTC. This translates into CATSEAGTDEQYF.

The chain links TRBV20-1 to TRBJ2-1; 11 positions agree with TRBD2. Germline assignment: CDR1 DFQATT and CDR2 SNEGSKA (reference sequence). V lost 0 bases, J lost 5 bases, and 3 bases stayed unmatched. This CDR3 spans 15 amino acids. CDR3 nucleotides: TGCAGTGCTAGAGATCGACTAGCGGGGAACAATGAGCAGTTCTTC. It codes for CSARDRLAGNNEQFF.

The V gene is TRBV7-2, the J gene TRBJ1-6; 7 positions agree with TRBD1. The CDR3 is 12 amino acids. With 8 bases clipped from V and 7 bases from J, the junction kept 2 bases outside the gene matches. The germline V gene encodes CDR1 SGHTA and CDR2 FQGNSA. Written as DNA, the CDR3 is TGTGCCAGCGGGACAGCCAATTCACCCCTCCACTTT. Protein sequence: CASGTANSPLHF. Full variable domain (rest looked up from reference TRBV7-2 and TRBJ1-6): GAGVSQSPSNKVTEKGKDVELRCDPISGHTALYWYRQSLGQGLEFLIYFQGNSAPDKSGLPSDRFSAERTGGSVSTLTIQRTQQEDSAVYLCASGTANSPLHFGNGTRLTVT.

This sequence joins TRBV3-1 and TRBJ2-7; 10 positions match TRBD1. Germline CDR1 LGHDT, CDR2 YNNKEL (reference sequence). The CDR3 sequence is 14 residues long. V was clipped by 4 bases and J by 9 bases; unmatched bases: 9. CDR3 sequence reads: CASSPGQGFGVQYF. The CDR3 DNA sequence: TGTGCCAGCAGCCCGGGACAGGGGTTCGGCGTGCAGTACTTC.

This clonotype has just a few counts. This sequence joins TRBV6-2 or TRBV6-3 and TRBJ2-2, with 8 nucleotides matching TRBD2. The germline V gene has CDR1 MNHEY and CDR2 SVGEGT. Trimming at V came to 4 bases and at J to 2 bases, leaving 6 bases not matched to a gene. This CDR3 has 16 residues. The CDR3 spells CASSSRTSLNTGELFF. For the CDR3, the DNA is TGTGCCAGCAGTTCCCGGACTAGCCTAAACACCGGGGAGCTGTTTTTT.

The chain couples TRBV9 to TRBJ2-3, with D possibly matching TRBD2 (8 bases). Germline loops: CDR1 SGDLS, CDR2 YYNGEE. This CDR3 contains 16 residues. V lost 4 bases to trimming and J lost 3 bases, with 18 bases between them. CDR3 nucleotide sequence: TGTGCCAGCAGCTCGAGAGGGGGCGGGGGGACAGATACGCAGTATTTT. Translated, it gives CASSSRGGGGTDTQYF. Combining the CDR3 with reference TRBV9 and TRBJ2-3 gives the whole variable domain DSGVTQTPKHLITATGQRVTLRCSPRSGDLSVYWYQQSLDQGLQFLIQYYNGEERAKGNILERFSAQQFPDLHSELNLSSLELGDSALYFCASSSRGGGGTDTQYFGPGTRLTVL.

This clonotype was counted between two and nine times. This chain joins TRBV14 and TRBJ2-1; 8 bases are shared with TRBD1. CDR1 and CDR2 (germline): SGHDN, FVKESK. This CDR3 spans 13 amino acids. Trimming removed 4 bases from V and 12 bases from J; junction bases left unmatched: 8. The CDR3 region is CASSPDRGVGQFF. CDR3 nucleotides: TGTGCCAGCAGCCCCGACAGGGGCGTGGGGCAGTTCTTC.

The gene calls are TRBV7-9 and TRBJ2-7, with 10 bases matching TRBD2. J was trimmed by 4 bases and V by 11 bases; bases with no gene match: 8. The germline gives CDR1 SEHNR, CDR2 FQNEAQ (reference sequence). The CDR3 is 13 residues long. CDR3 region: CAAGVAGGYEQYF. In DNA form, the CDR3 reads TGTGCCGCCGGGGTAGCGGGAGGTTACGAGCAGTACTTC.

This chain joins TRBV21-1 and TRBJ2-7; the DNA was not used to check the table's D call, TRBD1. TRBV21-1 is a pseudogene locus. There are 19 residues in the CDR3. In DNA form, the CDR3 reads TGTGCCAGCAGCAAAAGCTTAGGGGCAATGCTAGAAGGCGGGTTGGAGCAGTACTTC. Residues: CASSKSLGAMLEGGLEQYF.

The chain uses TRBV7-2 and TRBJ2-2; 11 nucleotides agree with TRBD1. CDR1 and CDR2 from the germline V gene are SGHTA and FQGNSA. With V trimmed by 5 bases and J by 5 bases, 4 bases remained unmatched. The CDR3 length is 15 residues. As DNA, the CDR3 is TGTGCCAGCAGCGTCCGGGACAGGGGGACCGGGGAGCTGTTTTTT. This encodes CASSVRDRGTGELFF.

This clonotype was observed a handful of times. This chain uses TRBV20-1 with TRBJ2-3; 11 nucleotides align to TRBD2. CDR3 length: 15 residues. Germline CDR1 reads DFQATT; CDR2 reads SNEGSKA (reference sequence). Trimming took 1 base from V and 10 from J; bases not matched to a gene: 10. CDR3 region: CSARALAGDSSAQYF. For the CDR3, the DNA is TGCAGTGCTAGAGCACTAGCGGGAGATAGTTCAGCGCAGTATTTT.

A few counts support this clonotype. CDR3 sequence (DNA): TGTGCCATCAGTGACTTACCGGGATCAAGGGAAGAGACCCAGTACTTC. It specifies CAISDLPGSREETQYF. The J gene is TRBJ2-5, the V gene TRBV10-3, with D perhaps TRBD2 (5 bases). Germline CDR1 is ENHRY and CDR2 is SYGVKD. The CDR3 length is 16 residues. V lost 3 bases, J lost 3 bases, and 17 bases lay in between.

In its sample, this clonotype was seen a few times. The rearrangement uses TRBV11-2 and TRBJ2-1, with 11 bases that match TRBD2. The CDR3 sequence is 16 residues long. CDR1 is SGHAT, CDR2 FQNNGV, per germline. The J segment lost 7 bases and the V segment lost 5 bases, leaving 10 bases of the junction unmatched. For the CDR3, the DNA is TGTGCCAGCAGCACCTCACTAGCGGGAGTTGATAATGAGCAGTTCTTC. Translating it yields CASSTSLAGVDNEQFF.

This clonotype was counted a few times. The CDR3 DNA is TGTGCCAGCAGCCGGACTGCCGGACTTCTAGTCAATGAGCAGTTCTTC. Its protein is CASSRTAGLLVNEQFF. The chain carries TRBV7-9 and TRBJ2-1, with D perhaps matching TRBD2 (5 bases). V gave up 5 bases and J gave up 6 bases, with 20 bases separating them. Per germline, CDR1 SEHNR and CDR2 FQNEAQ (reference sequence). The CDR3 loop spans 16 amino acids.

V usage is TRBV11-3 and J usage is TRBJ2-3; TRBD1 agrees at 7 bases. The CDR3 runs to 13 residues. V lost 5 bases, J lost 3 bases, and 2 bases stayed unmatched. Germline-derived CDR1 and CDR2 are SGHNT and YENEEA. The CDR3 bases are TGTGCCAGCAGCCCGGACAGGACAGATACGCAGTATTTT. Translated: CASSPDRTDTQYF.

This sequence joins TRBV28 and TRBJ1-2; TRBD1 might be the D (6 bases). Germline assignment: CDR1 MDHEN and CDR2 SYDVKM. This CDR3 contains 14 residues. The V end lost 2 bases, the J end lost 4 bases, and 11 bases lay between the germline ends. CDR3 amino acids: CASSLGQLLYGYTF. DNA for the CDR3: TGTGCCAGCAGTTTAGGACAGCTACTCTATGGCTACACCTTC.

V is TRBV10-2 and J is TRBJ1-2; D unresolved. CDR3 size: 12 residues. Germline CDR1 and CDR2: WSHSY and SAAADI. Trimming took 6 bases from V and 3 from J, leaving 8 bases between them. The DNA of the CDR3 is TGCGCCAGCAGATCGGGAGACTATGGCTACACCTTC. This sequence encodes CASRSGDYGYTF.

This clonotype was counted a single time. The chain is built from TRBV5-1 and TRBJ2-3; 7 bases agree with TRBD2. Germline V gives CDR1 SGHRS, CDR2 YFSETQ. V shed 1 base and J 3 bases; nucleotides not matched to a gene: 2. The CDR3 covers 14 residues. DNA of the CDR3: TGCGCCAGCAGCTTGACTAGCGAGACAGATACGCAGTATTTT. This encodes CASSLTSETDTQYF. Full variable domain (remainder filled in from reference TRBV5-1 and TRBJ2-3): KAGVTQTPRYLIKTRGQQVTLSCSPISGHRSVSWYQQTPGQGLQFLFEYFSETQRNKGNFPGRFSGRQFSNSRSEMNVSTLELGDSALYLCASSLTSETDTQYFGPGTRLTVL.

This clonotype appeared many times. The J gene is TRBJ2-7, the V gene TRBV28; 8 nucleotides agree with TRBD2. Germline loops: CDR1 MDHEN, CDR2 SYDVKM. V shed 3 bases and J 6 bases; nucleotides not matched to a gene: 7. The CDR3 contains 14 residues. CDR3 region: CASSLPGRATEQYF. The CDR3 nucleotides are TGTGCCAGCAGTTTGCCCGGGAGGGCCACCGAGCAGTACTTC.

Only a few counts were recorded for this clonotype. The V call is TRBV7-9, the J call TRBJ2-5; maybe TRBD1 (6 bases). The CDR3 has 16 amino acids. The germline V gene has CDR1 SEHNR and CDR2 FQNEAQ (reference sequence). V was clipped by 4 bases and J by 2 bases, with 17 bases between them. The CDR3 nucleotides are TGTGCCAGCAGCTCGACAGACAGGCGGGCTCAAGAGACCCAGTACTTC. It translates to CASSSTDRRAQETQYF.